A selection of T cell receptor beta chains follows, all from one sample in a study of blood T cell repertoires in COVID-19. This table comes from immunoSEQ multiplex PCR, and its TCRdb copy is limited to in-frame clones, with some not included. The table lists 20,000 to 25,000 clones, over 80% of them singletons. The specimen sequenced was peripheral blood. Receptors were obtained from a man at least 80 years old with active or convalescent COVID-19. CDR3s leave out the opening cysteine and the closing phenylalanine or tryptophan. The order of the fields is V gene, J gene, D gene, CDR3 protein. The D gene is left open where the match is weak.

TRBV21-1,TRBJ1-2,.,ASSFGDRNLYGYT
TRBV11-3,TRBJ1-6,.,ASSLNSRSPLH
TRBV28,TRBJ1-5,TRBD1,ASSSETGGDQPQH
TRBV7-9,TRBJ2-4,.,ASSPTTWAGKNIQY
TRBV24-1,TRBJ2-3,TRBD1,ATSDRTGGATDTQY
TRBV11-2,TRBJ2-5,.,ASSLEGRGETQY
TRBV5-5,TRBJ1-5,TRBD1,ASSWTGNQPQH
TRBV19,TRBJ1-2,.,ASNNPRGSYGYT
TRBV28,TRBJ1-6,.,ASRQGSYNSPLH
TRBV27,TRBJ1-6,.,ASSSSFSSYNSPLH
TRBV5-1,TRBJ1-5,.,ASSRGPNQPQH
TRBV9,TRBJ2-2,TRBD2,ASSKMRLAGGPGELF
TRBV7-6,TRBJ1-5,.,ASSLVGEGDQPQH
TRBV1,TRBJ1-1,.,TSSRPSGTGGQAF
TRBV7-2,TRBJ1-1,TRBD1,ASSVDRGGTEAF
TRBV4-1,TRBJ2-3,TRBD2,ASSQRGLAGGEGTDTQY
TRBV4-1,TRBJ1-2,.,ASSPGGPQINYGYT
TRBV15,TRBJ2-7,TRBD2,ATSRRLADEQY
TRBV21-1,TRBJ1-1,.,ASSTPDKNTEAF
TRBV3-1/TRBV3-2,TRBJ2-3,TRBD1,ASSQETGTKQY
TRBV18,TRBJ1-1,TRBD1,ASSLGTGNTEAF
TRBV27,TRBJ2-2,TRBD2,ASSLEGGSRRTGELF
TRBV5-1,TRBJ1-5,TRBD1,ASRQGQGYQPQH
TRBV2,TRBJ1-4,.,ASFPTATNEKLF
TRBV15,TRBJ2-3,.,ATSRGTRTDTQY
TRBV29-1,TRBJ2-5,.,SVVSRRETQY
TRBV5-4,TRBJ2-2,.,ASSLAGADTGELF
TRBV11-2,TRBJ2-3,.,ASSPSTDTQY
TRBV3-1/TRBV3-2,TRBJ2-2,TRBD1,ASSRGTGGPGELF
TRBV4-2,TRBJ2-3,.,ASRQGLAVSTDTQY
TRBV19,TRBJ1-1,.,ASTQMRGKAF
TRBV14,TRBJ2-7,.,ASSLSAFSGEQY
TRBV30,TRBJ2-3,.,ACSPRGTDTQY
TRBV18,TRBJ2-6,.,ASSPWTLSGANVLT
TRBV27,TRBJ2-5,TRBD2,ASSFLAGAFQETQY
TRBV6-2/TRBV6-3,TRBJ2-7,.,ASSLLSGSSYEQY
TRBV2,TRBJ1-4,.,ASRIWTATNEKLF
TRBV4-2,TRBJ1-2,.,ASSQGQAGNYGYT
TRBV7-2,TRBJ1-3,.,ASSPEGVGNTIY
TRBV29-1,TRBJ2-5,TRBD1,SVGQGVGETQY
TRBV15,TRBJ2-7,.,ATSRESPGYEQY
TRBV10-3,TRBJ1-1,TRBD1,AISESNQGVNTEAF
TRBV9,TRBJ2-5,TRBD2,ASTSSGGQETQY
TRBV19,TRBJ2-2,TRBD1,ASSLGQGANTGELF
TRBV30,TRBJ2-3,.,AWSVGADTQY
TRBV19,TRBJ1-5,TRBD1,ASSIGTGGRKPQH
TRBV5-6,TRBJ1-4,.,ASSLGSGAGAEKLF
TRBV27,TRBJ1-4,.,ASSLSWANEKLF
TRBV7-9,TRBJ2-2,.,ASSRVAATGELF
TRBV5-5,TRBJ2-7,TRBD1,ASTTGTYEQY
TRBV19,TRBJ2-1,.,ASSIGGGRSYNEQF
TRBV3-1/TRBV3-2,TRBJ1-2,TRBD1,ATGTGGGYGYT
TRBV24-1,TRBJ2-2,TRBD2,ATSGDSGRIGELF
TRBV27,TRBJ1-2,.,ARARGLDYGYT
TRBV5-1,TRBJ2-7,.,ASSGTPTLYEQY